These 8 T cell receptor beta chains share one sample of origin, sequenced in a study of cytomegalovirus exposure and HLA in healthy donors. The PCR employed 60 Vbeta primers together with 13 Jbeta primers. Repertoires were generated with immunoSEQ multiplex PCR, while TCRdb's copy carries only in-frame clones and drops some. The table lists some 75,000 clones. Sequenced sample: PBMCs. Source of these receptors: a boy between 5 and 17 years old in good health and CMV-seronegative.

The chain links TRBV30 to TRBJ2-3, with TRBD1 matching 7 bases. Trimming at V came to 4 bases and at J to 8 bases, leaving 12 bases not matched to a gene. The CDR3 contains 14 residues. CDR1 and CDR2 (germline): GTSNPN, SVGIG (reference sequence). The chain's CDR3 is CAWTGQTMTGTQYF. The CDR3 DNA follows: TGTGCCTGGACGGGACAGACAATGACGGGTACGCAGTATTTT.

The chain's CDR3 is CAIRADREGETQYF. In DNA form, the CDR3 reads TGTGCCATCAGGGCTGACAGGGAAGGAGAGACCCAGTACTTC. This chain joins TRBV10-3 and TRBJ2-5, with 7 nucleotides matching TRBD1. CDR1 is ENHRY and CDR2 is SYGVKD in the germline V gene. CDR3 length: 14 amino acids. V was clipped by 6 bases and J by 4 bases; unmatched bases: 8.

V and J are TRBV10-3 and TRBJ2-1, with 13 nucleotides matching TRBD2. The CDR3 sequence is 17 residues long. J lost 6 bases, V lost 2 bases, and 7 bases had no gene match. CDR1 and CDR2 from the germline V gene are ENHRY and SYGVKD. The CDR3 DNA reads as TGTGCCATCAGTGAGGAAAGGACTAGCGGGAGAACCAATGAGCAGTTCTTC. This sequence encodes CAISEERTSGRTNEQFF.

The V and J genes are TRBV6-5 and TRBJ1-1, with D hard to call. CDR3 length: 16 residues. Germline values: CDR1 MNHEY, CDR2 SVGAGI. Between the trimmed V and J ends, which lost 6 bases and 4 bases, there was a span of 21 bases. CDR3: CASSYGFGTGSTEAFF. CDR3 bases: TGTGCCAGCAGCTACGGTTTCGGTACGGGTAGCACTGAAGCTTTCTTT.

V gene TRBV6-4 combines with J gene TRBJ1-2; D is perhaps TRBD1 (6 bases). The V end was cut by 11 bases, the J end by 2 bases, with 18 bases between. Germline CDR1 MRHNA, CDR2 SNTAGT. The CDR3 runs 14 residues. The chain's CDR3 is CAPPQGSGNYGYTF. The CDR3 DNA follows: TGTGCCCCCCCCCAGGGGTCGGGGAACTATGGCTACACCTTC.

A remark on this clone: A read error may produce the germline difference seen at one junction end. The V call is TRBV29-1, the J call TRBJ2-3; 8 nucleotides agree with TRBD2. This CDR3 spans 12 amino acids. From germline, CDR1 is SQVTM and CDR2 ANQGSEA. The CDR3 spells CSVRTSKDTQYF. CDR3 DNA: TGCAGCGTTCGGACTAGCAAAGATACGCAGTATTTT.

In regard to this clone: This CDR3 is also generated by other DNA sequences in the sample. J is TRBJ1-2 and V is TRBV4-1; D is uncertain. The CDR3 has 15 amino acids. V lost 4 bases, J lost 7 bases, and 19 bases lay in between. Germline V CDR1 and CDR2: MGHRA, YSYEKL. In DNA form, the CDR3 reads TGCGCCAGCAGCCGGGAGGGCGCTCGTGGAGGTGGCTACACCTTC. Amino acid sequence: CASSREGARGGGYTF.

The gene calls are TRBV5-1 and TRBJ1-6; 7 positions match TRBD1. The length of the CDR3 is 15 residues. V gave up 6 bases and J gave up 4 bases; unmatched junction bases: 7. Germline values: CDR1 SGHRS, CDR2 YFSETQ. This CDR3 is CASKPGQTYNSPLHF. The CDR3, as DNA: TGCGCCAGCAAACCGGGACAGACTTATAATTCACCCCTCCACTTT.